Presented here are 4 T cell receptor beta chains from one specimen sequenced in a study of CD8+CD57+ T cells in acquired aplastic anemia. Patients picked for sequencing had shown CD8+CD57+ cell expansion detected by flow cytometry. TCR beta VDJ and CDR3 profiling used genomic DNA as template. TCRdb recomputed calls from the reads with MiXCR, one row per CDR3 protein. The sample shows a few hundred thousand distinct CDR3 sequences, 56% of them seen only once. What was sequenced was sorted CD4+, CD8+, or CD8+CD57+ T cells (not recorded which) from PBMCs. The receptors derive from a human donor with aplastic anemia.

The chain recombines TRBV7-9 with TRBJ2-7; 11 nucleotides align to TRBD1. This CDR3 is built from 15 residues. V lost 4 bases to trimming and J lost 1 base; unmatched junction nucleotides: 3. Germline loops: CDR1 SEHNR, CDR2 FQNEAQ (reference sequence). The CDR3 reads CASSSGTGGSYEQYF. The CDR3 coding sequence is TGTGCCAGCAGCTCCGGGACAGGGGGTTCCTACGAGCAGTACTTC.

The J gene is TRBJ2-7, the V gene TRBV5-1; 9 bases agree with TRBD1. The CDR3 is made up of 15 amino acids. Germline CDR1 SGHRS, CDR2 YFSETQ. Germline trimming cut 0 bases from V and 5 bases from J; bases unmatched to any gene: 6. In nucleotides, the CDR3 is TGCGCCAGCAGCTTGGACGGGACAGGGTGGAACGAGCAGTACTTC. Encoded protein: CASSLDGTGWNEQYF.

The CDR3 is CASRGVRDSNQPQHF. The CDR3 coding sequence is TGCGCCAGCAGGGGTGTTAGGGATAGCAATCAGCCCCAGCATTTT. V usage is TRBV10-1 and J usage is TRBJ1-5; D call uncertain. The V gene lost 6 bases and the J gene lost 0 bases, with 12 bases spanning the gap. Germline V gene lookup returns CDR1 WNHNN and CDR2 SYGVQD (reference sequence). The CDR3 length is 15 residues.

The DNA of the CDR3 is TGCGCCAGCGGACAGGGGGACATAGGAGAGCAGTACTTC. The encoded protein is CASGQGDIGEQYF. The chain carries TRBV5-1 and TRBJ2-7; 10 nucleotides agree with TRBD1. Germline V gene data show CDR1 as SGHRS and CDR2 as YFSETQ. This CDR3 has 13 amino acids. The V gene end was trimmed by 7 bases and the J gene end by 7 bases; junction bases not matched to a gene: 8.